A selection of T cell receptor beta chains follows, all from one sample in a study of cytomegalovirus exposure and HLA in healthy donors. Only in-frame clones appear in the TCRdb table, and some are missing; sequencing was by immunoSEQ multiplex PCR. Of some 100,000 clones in the sample, around 84% were seen once. The sequenced sample consisted of PBMCs. These receptors originate from a woman aged 18-29 years in good health and CMV-seronegative. Both conserved end residues are part of each CDR3. The order of the fields is CDR3 protein, D gene, V gene. The D gene is left open where the match is weak.

cdr3_aa: CASSDGGSLGNEQFF; d_call: TRBD2; v_call: TRBV2
cdr3_aa: CASSGLVYGYTF; d_call: .; v_call: TRBV5-4
cdr3_aa: CASLRSGTGAYEQYF; d_call: TRBD1; v_call: TRBV6-5
cdr3_aa: CASSLSSTTPPQQQGSSYNEQFF; d_call: .; v_call: TRBV7-3
cdr3_aa: CASSLVGGYEQYF; d_call: .; v_call: TRBV11-2
cdr3_aa: CASSSRTPPSSYNEQFF; d_call: .; v_call: TRBV7-8
cdr3_aa: CASSPRDLQETQYF; d_call: .; v_call: TRBV18
cdr3_aa: CASSPGQGNYGYTF; d_call: TRBD1; v_call: TRBV6-4
cdr3_aa: CAWSVRDWRNIQYF; d_call: .; v_call: TRBV30
cdr3_aa: CASSGFPGGQNIQYF; d_call: TRBD1; v_call: TRBV7-2
cdr3_aa: CASSESVGGTDTQYF; d_call: .; v_call: TRBV6-1
cdr3_aa: CSVTGTGLSGANVLTF; d_call: TRBD1; v_call: TRBV29-1
cdr3_aa: CASSQDLAGVGGEQFF; d_call: TRBD2; v_call: TRBV4-2
cdr3_aa: CASSQEGGDEKLFF; d_call: TRBD1; v_call: TRBV4-1
cdr3_aa: CASSPPGGNEQFF; d_call: .; v_call: TRBV18
cdr3_aa: CASSPRIPGQGSAGANVLTF; d_call: TRBD1; v_call: TRBV28
cdr3_aa: CSVWGKETQYF; d_call: .; v_call: TRBV29-1
cdr3_aa: CASSHGLAGAAGELFF; d_call: TRBD2; v_call: TRBV11-3
cdr3_aa: CASSHKIRQASEAFF; d_call: .; v_call: TRBV7-8
cdr3_aa: CASSQVGLADTDTQYF; d_call: TRBD2; v_call: TRBV4-3
cdr3_aa: CASRREGDGNEQFF; d_call: TRBD2; v_call: TRBV7-8
cdr3_aa: CASSSPGVDGNQPQHF; d_call: .; v_call: TRBV7-3
cdr3_aa: CASRGDNYEQYF; d_call: .; v_call: TRBV7-9
cdr3_aa: CASSESSGSPSYEQCF; d_call: TRBD2; v_call: TRBV6-1
cdr3_aa: CASRATGIRRAKNIQYF; d_call: .; v_call: TRBV28
cdr3_aa: CASRLSPSGIQGRALARDEQFF; d_call: .; v_call: TRBV7-6
cdr3_aa: CASTLRTGRGGEQYF; d_call: TRBD1; v_call: TRBV6-6
cdr3_aa: CASSPDREGGETQYF; d_call: .; v_call: TRBV28
cdr3_aa: CATSQGVLYEQYF; d_call: TRBD1; v_call: TRBV6-5
cdr3_aa: CASSVRDRGLGTDTQYF; d_call: TRBD1; v_call: TRBV9
cdr3_aa: CASSSGTGLYEQYF; d_call: .; v_call: TRBV7-2
cdr3_aa: CASRGTGTGVDEQYF; d_call: TRBD1; v_call: TRBV5-1
cdr3_aa: CASSLGQFDEQYF; d_call: .; v_call: TRBV7-6
cdr3_aa: CAISEGQQETQYF; d_call: TRBD1; v_call: TRBV10-3
cdr3_aa: CASADRVNSPLHF; d_call: TRBD1; v_call: TRBV2
cdr3_aa: CATSRATGALSSQHF; d_call: TRBD1; v_call: TRBV15
cdr3_aa: CASSNSNQPQHF; d_call: .; v_call: TRBV6-6